Listed below are T cell receptor beta chains from one sample, sequenced in a study of regulatory T cells in long-lasting Graves disease. TCRdb fed the multiplex PCR reads into MiXCR, producing one record per CDR3 protein. The table includes almost 450,000 distinct CDR3 sequences, about a sixth detected once. These sequences were also reported in another study, on T cells in Graves' hyperthyroidism and ophthalmopathy.

Here the sequenced sample was peripheral blood mononuclear cells (PBMCs), taken at new diagnosis, from a patient treated with antithyroid drugs. The source is a woman in her 30s with Graves disease. CDR3s leave out the opening cysteine and the closing phenylalanine or tryptophan.

>TRBJ1-1|TRBV7-9
AGERGTEAF
>TRBJ1-1|TRBV13
ASSSRGIRNTEAF
>TRBJ2-1|TRBV5-1
ASSLLPLAGPTKEQF
>TRBJ1-1|TRBV14
ASRQSMGRGRTEAF
>TRBJ1-2|TRBV18
ASSPSYRPVAANYGYT
>TRBJ1-1|TRBV6-5
ASSYSFASQDLNMNTEAF
>TRBJ1-2|TRBV12-3/TRBV12-4
ASSTPTDLYGYT
>TRBJ1-2|TRBV6-5
ASSSKGARRSGYT
>TRBJ1-1|TRBV12-3/TRBV12-4
ASSLGGLRELVLNTEAF
>TRBJ2-3|TRBV7-3
ASSPGRSRNTDTQY
>TRBJ1-1|TRBV10-3
AISDTTGAANTEAF
>TRBJ2-1|TRBV20-1
SARPGLAGTHNEQF
>TRBJ2-7|TRBV30
AVAGTSGGPYEQY
>TRBJ2-2|TRBV12-3/TRBV12-4
ASSDSLLGNTGELF
>TRBJ2-5|TRBV19
ASSMVLGETQY
>TRBJ2-5|TRBV5-4
ASSLLGSLQETQY
>TRBJ2-3|TRBV20-1
SASRYENQY
>TRBJ2-7|TRBV27
ASSLSGGLYEQY
>TRBJ1-1|TRBV6-2/TRBV6-3
ASSLRQLEAF
>TRBJ1-2|TRBV11-2
ASSLSGSGGYT